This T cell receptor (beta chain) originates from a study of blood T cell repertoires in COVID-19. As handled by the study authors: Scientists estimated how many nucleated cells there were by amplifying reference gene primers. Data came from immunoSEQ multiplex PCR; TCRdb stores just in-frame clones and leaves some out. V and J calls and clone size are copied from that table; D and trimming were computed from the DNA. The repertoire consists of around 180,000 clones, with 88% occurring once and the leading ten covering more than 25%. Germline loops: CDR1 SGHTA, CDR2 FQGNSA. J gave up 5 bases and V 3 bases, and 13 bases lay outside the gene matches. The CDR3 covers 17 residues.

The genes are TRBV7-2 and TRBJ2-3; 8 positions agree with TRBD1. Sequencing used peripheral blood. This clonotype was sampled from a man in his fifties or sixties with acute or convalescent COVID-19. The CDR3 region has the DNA TGTGCCAGCAGCTTCCCCATCTCGCCAGGGGGCATAGATACGCAGTATTTT. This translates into CASSFPISPGGIDTQYF.